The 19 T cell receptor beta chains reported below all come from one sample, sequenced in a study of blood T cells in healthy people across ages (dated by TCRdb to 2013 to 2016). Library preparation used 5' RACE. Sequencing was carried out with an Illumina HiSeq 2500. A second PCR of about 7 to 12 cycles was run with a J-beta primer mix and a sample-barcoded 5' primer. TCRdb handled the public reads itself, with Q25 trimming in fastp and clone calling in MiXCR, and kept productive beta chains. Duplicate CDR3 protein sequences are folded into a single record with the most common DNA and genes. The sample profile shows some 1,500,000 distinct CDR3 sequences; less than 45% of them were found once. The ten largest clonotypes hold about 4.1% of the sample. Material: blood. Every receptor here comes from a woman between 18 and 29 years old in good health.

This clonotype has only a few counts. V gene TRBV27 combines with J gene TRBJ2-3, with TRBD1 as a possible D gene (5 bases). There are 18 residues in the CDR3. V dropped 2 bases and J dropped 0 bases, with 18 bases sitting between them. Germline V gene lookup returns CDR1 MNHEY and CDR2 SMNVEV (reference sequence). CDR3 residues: CASSLKPYARQSTDTQYF. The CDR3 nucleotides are TGTGCCAGCAGTTTAAAGCCCTACGCCCGACAGAGCACAGATACGCAGTATTTT.

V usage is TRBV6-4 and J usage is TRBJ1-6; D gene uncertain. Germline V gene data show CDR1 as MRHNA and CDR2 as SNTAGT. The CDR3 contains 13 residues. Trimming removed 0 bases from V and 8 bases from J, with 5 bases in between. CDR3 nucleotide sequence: TGTGCCAGCAGTGACTCGAAAGATTCACCCCTCCACTTT. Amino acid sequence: CASSDSKDSPLHF.

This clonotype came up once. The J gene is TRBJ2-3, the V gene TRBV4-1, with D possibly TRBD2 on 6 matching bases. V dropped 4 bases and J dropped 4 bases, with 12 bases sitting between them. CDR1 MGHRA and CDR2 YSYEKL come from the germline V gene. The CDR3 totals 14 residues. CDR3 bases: TGCGCCAGCAGCCTCACCGGGACTTCAGATACGCAGTATTTT. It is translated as CASSLTGTSDTQYF.

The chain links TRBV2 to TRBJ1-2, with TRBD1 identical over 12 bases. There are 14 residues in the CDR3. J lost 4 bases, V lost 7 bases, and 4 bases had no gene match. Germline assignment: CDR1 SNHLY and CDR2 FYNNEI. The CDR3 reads CASTGTGGTYGYTF. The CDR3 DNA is TGTGCCAGCACTGGGACAGGGGGCACCTATGGCTACACCTTC.

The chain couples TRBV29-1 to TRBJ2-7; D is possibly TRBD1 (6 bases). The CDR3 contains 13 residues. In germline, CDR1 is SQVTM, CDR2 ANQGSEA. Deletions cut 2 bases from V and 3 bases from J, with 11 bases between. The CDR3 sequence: CSVEPSDSYEQYF. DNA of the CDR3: TGCAGCGTTGAACCATCGGACAGCTACGAGCAGTACTTC.

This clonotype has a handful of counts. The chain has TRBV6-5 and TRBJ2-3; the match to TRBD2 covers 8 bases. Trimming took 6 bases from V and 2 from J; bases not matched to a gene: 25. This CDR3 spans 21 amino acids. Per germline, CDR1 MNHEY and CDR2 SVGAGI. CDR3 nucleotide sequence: TGTGCCAGCAGCTATACTTCATCGGGGGGTAGCGGGATCTCTCTCACAGATACGCAGTATTTT. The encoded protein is CASSYTSSGGSGISLTDTQYF.

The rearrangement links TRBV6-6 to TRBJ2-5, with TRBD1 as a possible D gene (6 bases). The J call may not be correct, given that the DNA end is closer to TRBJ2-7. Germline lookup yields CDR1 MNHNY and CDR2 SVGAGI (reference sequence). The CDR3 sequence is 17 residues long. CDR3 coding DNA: TGTGCCAGCAGTTACGATGGGGGACACCCAAACTCCTACGAGCAGTACTTC. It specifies CASSYDGGHPNSYEQYF.

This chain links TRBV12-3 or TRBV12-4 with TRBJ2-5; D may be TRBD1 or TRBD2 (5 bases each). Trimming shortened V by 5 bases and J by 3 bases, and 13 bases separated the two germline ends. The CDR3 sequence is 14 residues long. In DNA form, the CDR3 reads TGTGCCAGCAGTACCCAGAGGGGCGAAGAGACCCAGTACTTC. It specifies CASSTQRGEETQYF.

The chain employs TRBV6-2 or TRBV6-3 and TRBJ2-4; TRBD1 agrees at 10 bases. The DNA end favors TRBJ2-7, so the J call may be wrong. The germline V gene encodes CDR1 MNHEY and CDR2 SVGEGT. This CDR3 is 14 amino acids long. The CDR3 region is CASSDRGPFIEQYF. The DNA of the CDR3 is TGTGCCAGCAGCGACAGGGGGCCCTTTATCGAGCAGTACTTC.

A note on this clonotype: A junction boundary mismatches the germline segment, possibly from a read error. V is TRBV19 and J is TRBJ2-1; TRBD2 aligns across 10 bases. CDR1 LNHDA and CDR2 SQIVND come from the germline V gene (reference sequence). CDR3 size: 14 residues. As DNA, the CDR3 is TGTGCCAGTAGGATAGCGGGGGGTTGGAATGAGCAGTTCTTC. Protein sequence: CASRIAGGWNEQFF.

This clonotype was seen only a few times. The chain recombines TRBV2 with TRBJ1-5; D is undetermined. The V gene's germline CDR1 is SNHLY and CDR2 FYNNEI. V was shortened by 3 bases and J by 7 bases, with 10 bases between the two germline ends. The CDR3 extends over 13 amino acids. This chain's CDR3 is CASSEEVAQPQHF. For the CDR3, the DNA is TGTGCCAGCAGTGAGGAGGTGGCCCAGCCCCAGCATTTT.

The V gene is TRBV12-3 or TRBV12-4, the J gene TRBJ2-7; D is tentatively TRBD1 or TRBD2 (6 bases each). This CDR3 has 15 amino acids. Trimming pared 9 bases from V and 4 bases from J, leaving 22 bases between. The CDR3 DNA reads TGTGCCAGTAGTGCTGACAGGAATGGGGGGTACGAGCAGTACTTC. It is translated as CASSADRNGGYEQYF.

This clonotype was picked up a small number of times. The CDR3 DNA is TGTGCCAGCAGCAAGGCGCTAGCGGGGTACACAGATACGCAGTATTTT. Its protein is CASSKALAGYTDTQYF. This chain joins TRBV6-1 and TRBJ2-3; TRBD2 matches at 9 bases. V was clipped by 6 bases and J by 2 bases; unmatched bases: 9. The CDR3 runs 16 residues. Germline loops: CDR1 MNHNS, CDR2 SASEGT.

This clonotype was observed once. The CDR3 here is CASKRGAGAQSSYNEQFF. The CDR3 nucleotides are TGTGCCAGCAAAAGAGGGGCGGGAGCCCAGAGCTCCTACAATGAGCAGTTCTTC. The genes are TRBV11-2 and TRBJ2-1; TRBD2 agrees at 7 bases. Germline V gene data show CDR1 as SGHAT and CDR2 as FQNNGV. CDR3 length: 18 amino acids. The V segment lost 7 bases and the J segment 0 bases; nucleotides outside the gene matches: 15.

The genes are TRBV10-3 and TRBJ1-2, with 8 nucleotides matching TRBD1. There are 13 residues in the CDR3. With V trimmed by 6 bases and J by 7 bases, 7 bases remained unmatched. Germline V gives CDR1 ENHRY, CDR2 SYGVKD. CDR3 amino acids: CAIRDRADLGYTF. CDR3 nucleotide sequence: TGTGCCATCAGGGACAGGGCGGACCTTGGCTACACCTTC.

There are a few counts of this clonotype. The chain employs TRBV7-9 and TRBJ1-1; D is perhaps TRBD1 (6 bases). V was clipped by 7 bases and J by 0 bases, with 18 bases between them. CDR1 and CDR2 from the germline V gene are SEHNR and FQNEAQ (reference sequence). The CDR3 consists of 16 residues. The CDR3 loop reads CASTSSIGGVNTEAFF. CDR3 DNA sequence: TGTGCCAGCACCTCGAGTATAGGGGGGGTGAACACTGAAGCTTTCTTT. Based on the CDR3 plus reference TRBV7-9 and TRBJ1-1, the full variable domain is DTGVSQNPRHKITKRGQNVTFRCDPISEHNRLYWYRQTLGQGPEFLTYFQNEAQLEKSRLLSDRFSAERPKGSFSTLEIQRTEQGDSAMYLCASTSSIGGVNTEAFFGQGTRLTVV.

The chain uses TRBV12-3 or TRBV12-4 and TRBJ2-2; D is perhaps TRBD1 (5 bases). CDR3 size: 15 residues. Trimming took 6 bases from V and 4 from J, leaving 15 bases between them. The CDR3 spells CASRDSLIITGELFF. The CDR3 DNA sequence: TGTGCCAGCAGAGACAGTTTAATAATCACCGGGGAGCTGTTTTTT.

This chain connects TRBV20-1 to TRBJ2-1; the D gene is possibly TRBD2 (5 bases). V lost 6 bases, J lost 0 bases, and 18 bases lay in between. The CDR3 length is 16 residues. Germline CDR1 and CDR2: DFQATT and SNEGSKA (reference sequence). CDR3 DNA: TGCAGTGCCCCCGGGGTAGCTGTTAGCTCCTACAATGAGCAGTTCTTC. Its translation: CSAPGVAVSSYNEQFF.

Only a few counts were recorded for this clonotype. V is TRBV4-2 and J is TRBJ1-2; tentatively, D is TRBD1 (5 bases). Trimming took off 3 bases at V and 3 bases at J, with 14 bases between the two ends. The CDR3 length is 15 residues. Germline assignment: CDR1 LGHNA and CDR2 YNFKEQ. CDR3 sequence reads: CASSHMTQGDYGYTF. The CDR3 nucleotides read TGTGCCAGCAGCCACATGACTCAAGGGGACTATGGCTACACCTTC.